This TCR beta chain was retrieved from a study of cytomegalovirus exposure and HLA in healthy donors. For this clone: The antigen remains unidentified.

Study-wide points: The authors later found HLA-associated TCR beta chains more clonally expanded than equally common others. The authors judged a highly shared variant cluster likely a sequencing artifact. Earlier analysis yielded a pattern in which most TCR beta V segments were productive about 90% or about 30% of the time. In vitro experiments confirmed that three CMV-associated chains were specific for CMV antigens.

The germline gives CDR1 SGHDN, CDR2 FVKESK. Trimming removed 4 bases from V and 4 bases from J; junction bases left unmatched: 8. The CDR3 is 15 residues long. PCR primers comprised 60 Vbeta and 13 Jbeta primers. Sequencing used immunoSEQ multiplex PCR; TCRdb keeps in-frame clones, though not all of them. This sample has some 110,000 clones, with roughly four fifths found just once. The V call is TRBV14, the J call TRBJ2-7, with 9 bases identical to TRBD1. The sequencing sample was made of PBMCs. This sequence originates from a middle-aged man in good health and CMV-seronegative. The CDR3 nucleotides are TGTGCCAGCAGCCCAACGGGACAGGGAACGTACGAGCAGTACTTC. It translates to CASSPTGQGTYEQYF.